The T cell receptor beta chain under discussion was sequenced for a study of T cell responses to AZD1222 COVID-19 vaccine. Study results and limitations: Clonal diversity may have been underestimated in mostly white British donors.

Only in-frame clones appear in the TCRdb table, and some are missing; sequencing was by immunoSEQ multiplex PCR. The data contain over 95,000 clones, 85% to 90% of them singletons. For this clone: No antigen is known for it.

It was second doses at about 4 or about 12 weeks that were pooled. Germline assignment: CDR1 SQVTM and CDR2 ANQGSEA. Trimming left V 3 bases short and J 8 bases short, with 10 bases between. There are 11 residues in the CDR3. The source material was peripheral blood, sampled 28 days after the second AZD1222 dose. The receptor comes from an adult who received the AZD1222 COVID-19 vaccine. The V call is TRBV29-1, the J call TRBJ1-2, with D unclear. CDR3 nucleotide sequence: TGCAGCGTTGAGTCGGGAGGGGGCTACACCTTC. It specifies CSVESGGGYTF.